The 15 T cell receptor beta chains below come from one sample, sequenced in a study of CD8+CD57+ T cells in acquired aplastic anemia. TCR beta VDJ and CDR3 were profiled, and genomic DNA was the template. MiXCR, applied by TCRdb to the reads, yields one record per CDR3 protein. This table holds more than 250,000 distinct CDR3 sequences, 50% to 70% found once. The sequenced sample was sorted CD4+, CD8+, or CD8+CD57+ T cells (not recorded which) from PBMCs. Receptors originate from a human donor with severe aplastic anemia or a healthy control (not recorded which).

To note about this clonotype: One junction end does not reproduce the germline sequence, and a read error may be involved. This chain connects TRBV7-8 to TRBJ2-1, with TRBD2 identical over 7 bases. The V gene's germline CDR1 is SGHVS and CDR2 FQNEAQ. This CDR3 has 15 residues. CDR3 residues: CASSSASGSYNEQFF. CDR3 DNA sequence: TGCGCCAGCAGCTCGGCTAGCGGCTCCTACAATGAGCAGTTCTTC.

The chain has TRBV7-9 and TRBJ2-7; D possibly matches TRBD1 or TRBD2 (6 bases each). V shed 5 bases and J shed 2 bases, with 16 bases lying between them. The CDR3 sequence is 15 residues long. Per the germline V gene, CDR1 is SEHNR and CDR2 is FQNEAQ (reference sequence). CDR3 protein: CASSQGRSSPYEQYF. The CDR3 DNA reads TGTGCCAGCAGCCAGGGGAGGTCTAGCCCCTACGAGCAGTACTTC. Full variable domain (outside the CDR3, taken from reference TRBV7-9 and TRBJ2-7): DTGVSQNPRHKITKRGQNVTFRCDPISEHNRLYWYRQTLGQGPEFLTYFQNEAQLEKSRLLSDRFSAERPKGSFSTLEIQRTEQGDSAMYLCASSQGRSSPYEQYFGPGTRLTVT.

J is TRBJ1-1 and V is TRBV14, with 9 nucleotides matching TRBD1. Germline assignment: CDR1 SGHDN and CDR2 FVKESK. The CDR3 contains 13 residues. The ends lost 10 bases at V and 13 bases at J; junction bases unmatched: 16. This CDR3 reads CATLNLTGGGSFF. Written as DNA, the CDR3 is TGTGCCACCCTTAACCTCACAGGGGGCGGGAGTTTCTTT.

This clonotype showed up many times. The CDR3 protein is CASSLSEDLGWTQYF. CDR3 in DNA: TGTGCCAGCAGCTTATCTGAAGACTTAGGTTGGACCCAGTACTTC. This chain links TRBV5-5 with TRBJ2-5; no definite D call. Germline V gene data show CDR1 as SGHKS and CDR2 as YYEKEE (reference sequence). The CDR3 is 15 amino acids. V lost 2 bases to trimming and J lost 7 bases, with 18 bases between them.

This clonotype has a count of ten or more. The V gene is TRBV6-5, the J gene TRBJ1-6; the D gene is possibly TRBD1 (6 bases). V shed 5 bases and J shed 7 bases, with 15 bases lying between them. Germline V gives CDR1 MNHEY, CDR2 SVGAGI. The CDR3 extends over 15 amino acids. CDR3 residues: CASSSVGGRNSPLHF. CDR3 coding DNA: TGTGCCAGCAGTAGTGTTGGGGGGCGAAATTCACCCCTCCACTTT.

This chain links TRBV24-1 with TRBJ2-5, with 8 bases identical to TRBD1. This CDR3 contains 17 residues. CDR1 is KGHDR, CDR2 SFDVKD, per germline. Trimming cost V 4 bases and J 0 bases; bases outside gene matches: 9. The CDR3 spells CATSDPTGDLYQETQYF. The CDR3, as DNA: TGTGCCACCAGTGACCCGACAGGGGACCTGTACCAAGAGACCCAGTACTTC.

This clonotype has a handful of counts. The chain recombines TRBV19 with TRBJ1-5, with 9 bases identical to TRBD1. The germline V gene has CDR1 LNHDA and CDR2 SQIVND (reference sequence). Losses at the gene ends were 6 bases for V and 5 bases for J; bases not matched to a gene: 5. The CDR3 sequence is 14 residues long. In nucleotides, the CDR3 is TGTGCCAGTAGCGAGGGACAGGGTCATCAGCCCCAGCATTTT. Protein sequence: CASSEGQGHQPQHF.

The chain is built from TRBV20-1 and TRBJ1-5, with D maybe TRBD1 (5 bases). V was shortened by 6 bases and J by 0 bases, with 15 bases between the two germline ends. From germline, CDR1 is DFQATT and CDR2 SNEGSKA (reference sequence). CDR3 length: 15 amino acids. This chain's CDR3 is CSATRGGVSNQPQHF. The CDR3, as DNA: TGCAGTGCCACCCGGGGGGGGGTTAGCAATCAGCCCCAGCATTTT.

This clonotype was counted a few times. The gene calls are TRBV2 and TRBJ1-2; D unclear. Trimming shortened V by 6 bases and J by 0 bases, and 5 bases separated the two germline ends. Germline CDR1 SNHLY, CDR2 FYNNEI. This CDR3 is built from 12 residues. The CDR3 sequence: CASRGTNYGYTF. CDR3 bases: TGTGCCAGCAGGGGTACTAACTATGGCTACACCTTC.

There are many counts of this clonotype. The V and J genes are TRBV10-1 and TRBJ2-2; no clear D gene. V lost 2 bases, J lost 0 bases, and 10 bases lay in between. The germline V gene has CDR1 WNHNN and CDR2 SYGVQD (reference sequence). The CDR3 contains 16 residues. CDR3 in amino acids: CASSEGEFANTGELFF. In nucleotides, the CDR3 is TGCGCCAGCAGTGAGGGGGAATTCGCGAACACCGGGGAGCTGTTTTTT.

This clonotype was detected ten times or more. The V gene is TRBV20-1, the J gene TRBJ2-1, with 9 bases lining up with TRBD2. With V trimmed by 1 base and J by 1 base, 5 bases remained unmatched. The germline V gene encodes CDR1 DFQATT and CDR2 SNEGSKA (reference sequence). CDR3 length: 16 amino acids. The CDR3 region has the DNA TGCAGTGCTAGAGCTAGCGGGGCGCGATCCTACAATGAGCAGTTCTTC. It codes for CSARASGARSYNEQFF.

The CDR3 DNA sequence: TGTGCCAGCAGCTCATTAATTACCGGGGAGCTGTTTTTT. It encodes CASSSLITGELFF. The rearrangement uses TRBV7-9 and TRBJ2-2; D uncertain. Germline V gene sequence: CDR1 SEHNR, CDR2 FQNEAQ (reference sequence). Trimming shortened V by 4 bases and J by 5 bases, and 8 bases separated the two germline ends. The CDR3 length is 13 residues.

This clonotype was found many times. The V and J genes are TRBV2 and TRBJ1-4; possibly TRBD1 for D (6 bases). V was shortened by 0 bases and J by 8 bases, with 13 bases between the two germline ends. Germline V lookup: CDR1 SNHLY, CDR2 FYNNEI. The CDR3 has 15 amino acids. CDR3 sequence reads: CASSEAPLQGEKLFF. CDR3 DNA: TGTGCCAGCAGTGAAGCGCCGCTTCAGGGGGAAAAACTGTTTTTT. Supplemented by reference TRBV2 and TRBJ1-4, the full variable domain reads EPEVTQTPSHQVTQMGQEVILRCVPISNHLYFYWYRQILGQKVEFLVSFYNNEISEKSEIFDDQFSVERPDGSNFTLKIRSTKLEDSAMYFCASSEAPLQGEKLFFGSGTQLSVL.

This clonotype was observed many times. This rearrangement joins TRBV9 to TRBJ1-1; 7 bases agree with TRBD1. Germline lookup yields CDR1 SGDLS and CDR2 YYNGEE. Trimming cost V 0 bases and J 0 bases; bases outside gene matches: 8. The CDR3 is 17 residues long. CDR3 DNA sequence: TGTGCCAGCAGCGTAGATCCACCGGGACAGTTGAACACTGAAGCTTTCTTT. Amino acids: CASSVDPPGQLNTEAFF.

In its sample, this clonotype was seen many times. The chain combines TRBV2 with TRBJ1-6; no firm D call. CDR3 size: 16 residues. The V end lost 7 bases, the J end lost 4 bases, and 17 bases lay between the germline ends. Germline values: CDR1 SNHLY, CDR2 FYNNEI. The CDR3: CASTTSGFWYNSPLHF. Written as DNA, the CDR3 is TGTGCCAGCACTACGTCGGGGTTTTGGTATAATTCACCCCTCCACTTT.